This T cell receptor (beta chain) stems from a study of T cell repertoires in ileal Crohn's disease. Whole-study context: Patients had a median 7.9-year disease duration, and less than 45% were active smokers. Operated complications were stricturing disease (roughly 60%) and penetrating disease (about 39%).

The germline gives CDR1 SSHAT, CDR2 FNYEAQ (reference sequence). Trimming cost V 0 bases and J 0 bases, with 21 bases left between them. This CDR3 region has 20 residues. Data came from immunoSEQ multiplex PCR; TCRdb stores just in-frame clones and leaves some out. The repertoire holds 15,000 or so clones, with less than 85% as singletons. Time point of the sample: inflamed ileum from the surgical specimen. The chain links TRBV7-7 to TRBJ1-5, with D unclear. The receptor comes from an adult with Crohn's disease. The sequenced sample was ileal tissue. The CDR3 DNA follows: TGTGCCAGCAGCTTAGCCCCCGGGCACGGCCGCCATTATAGCAATCAGCCCCAGCATTTT. Its translation: CASSLAPGHGRHYSNQPQHF.